Listed here are 27 T cell receptor beta chains from one sample, sequenced in a study of T cell changes during pregnancy in multiple sclerosis. Sequenced by immunoSEQ multiplex PCR; TCRdb stores in-frame clones only, minus some. The sample lists 75,000 to 100,000 clones, about nine tenths occurring once. Sequencing used peripheral blood, obtained in the second trimester of pregnancy. Receptor source: a female donor in good health, enrolled as a control in a pregnancy study.

This chain links TRBV7-6 with TRBJ2-1, with TRBD1 identical over 10 bases. V dropped 5 bases and J dropped 3; count of bases not matched to a gene: 4. The CDR3 length is 15 residues. The germline V gene has CDR1 SGHVS and CDR2 FNYEAQ. The CDR3 sequence: CASSAGQGSYNEQFF. The DNA of the CDR3 is TGTGCCAGCAGCGCGGGACAGGGGAGCTACAATGAGCAGTTCTTC.

J is TRBJ2-2 and V is TRBV9; 7 bases are shared with TRBD1. J was trimmed by 0 bases and V by 6 bases; bases with no gene match: 5. From germline, CDR1 is SGDLS and CDR2 YYNGEE. This CDR3 has 15 amino acids. This CDR3 reads CASNRQGANTGELFF. Written as DNA, the CDR3 is TGTGCCAGCAACCGACAGGGCGCGAACACCGGGGAGCTGTTTTTT. Filled out from reference TRBV9 and TRBJ2-2, the complete variable domain reads DSGVTQTPKHLITATGQRVTLRCSPRSGDLSVYWYQQSLDQGLQFLIQYYNGEERAKGNILERFSAQQFPDLHSELNLSSLELGDSALYFCASNRQGANTGELFFGEGSRLTVL.

The chain joins TRBV18 to TRBJ1-4; 8 bases fit TRBD1. Germline V gene lookup returns CDR1 KGHSH and CDR2 LQKENI. The CDR3 runs 14 residues. The trim removed 3 bases at V and 6 bases at J, leaving 3 bases unmatched. This CDR3 is CASSPDRGDEKLFF. DNA of the CDR3: TGTGCCAGCTCACCCGACAGGGGAGATGAAAAACTGTTTTTT.

V is TRBV18 and J is TRBJ2-1; 8 bases agree with TRBD1. The CDR3 contains 15 residues. The J segment lost 15 bases and the V segment lost 3 bases, leaving 16 bases of the junction unmatched. The germline CDR1 and CDR2 sequences are KGHSH and LQKENI. The CDR3 coding sequence is TGTGCCAGCTCACCCCTTCCATCCGGGACAGGAGTGATGTTCTTC. Translating it yields CASSPLPSGTGVMFF.

The V call is TRBV7-9, the J call TRBJ2-4, with 7 bases that match TRBD1. The CDR3 has 16 residues. CDR1 is SEHNR, CDR2 FQNEAQ, per germline (reference sequence). Trimming cost V 5 bases and J 0 bases; bases outside gene matches: 7. The CDR3 region has the DNA TGTGCCAGCAGCCCTACGACAGGGATAGCCAAAAACATTCAGTACTTC. Translated, it gives CASSPTTGIAKNIQYF.

J is TRBJ1-4 and V is TRBV5-1; 8 positions agree with TRBD1. The CDR3 extends over 12 amino acids. The ends lost 5 bases at V and 12 bases at J; junction bases unmatched: 6. In germline, CDR1 is SGHRS, CDR2 YFSETQ. The CDR3 DNA reads as TGCGCCAGCAGTCCAGGGGGCGGGGAACTGTTTTTT. Translation: CASSPGGGELFF.

The chain recombines TRBV5-6 with TRBJ2-3; tentative D call: TRBD1 (5 bases). The V gene lost 6 bases and the J gene lost 5 bases, with 10 bases spanning the gap. The CDR3 contains 12 residues. Germline assignment: CDR1 SGHDT and CDR2 YYEEEE. The CDR3 coding sequence is TGTGCCAGCACTCAAACAGGAGATACGCAGTATTTT. Protein sequence: CASTQTGDTQYF. Full variable domain (rest looked up from reference TRBV5-6 and TRBJ2-3): DAGVTQSPTHLIKTRGQQVTLRCSPKSGHDTVSWYQQALGQGPQFIFQYYEEEERQRGNFPDRFSGHQFPNYSSELNVNALLLGDSALYLCASTQTGDTQYFGPGTRLTVL.

This chain joins TRBV5-1 and TRBJ2-7, with a tentative D call TRBD1 (7 bases). CDR1 and CDR2 (germline): SGHRS, YFSETQ. The length of the CDR3 is 16 residues. V lost 0 bases and J 0 bases, leaving 13 bases between the germline ends. The CDR3 DNA reads as TGCGCCAGCAGCTTGGGTGCCCAGGGGGGCTCCTACGAGCAGTACTTC. Protein product: CASSLGAQGGSYEQYF.

This clone was seen a few times. This chain uses TRBV4-3 with TRBJ1-2, with D hard to call. Germline loops: CDR1 LGHNA, CDR2 YSLEER. The CDR3 is made up of 13 amino acids. V was shortened by 1 base and J by 3 bases, with 6 bases between the two germline ends. The CDR3 coding sequence is TGCGCCAGCAGCCAAGGCCGGGACTATGGCTACACCTTC. It specifies CASSQGRDYGYTF.

The gene calls are TRBV2 and TRBJ2-7; TRBD1 agrees at 7 bases. V lost 7 bases, J lost 3 bases, and 12 bases stayed unmatched. Germline V gene data show CDR1 as SNHLY and CDR2 as FYNNEI. This CDR3 contains 15 residues. The CDR3 protein is CASNYRQGEGYEQYF. The CDR3, as DNA: TGTGCCAGCAACTACAGACAGGGAGAAGGCTACGAGCAGTACTTC.

The V call is TRBV7-8, the J call TRBJ1-5; D unresolved. Germline V gene lookup returns CDR1 SGHVS and CDR2 FQNEAQ. There are 16 residues in the CDR3. Trimming removed 2 bases at V and 0 bases at J, with 11 bases between. This CDR3 reads CASSLSDPFSNQPQHF. The CDR3 bases are TGTGCCAGCAGCTTATCAGATCCTTTTAGCAATCAGCCCCAGCATTTT.

The genes are TRBV27 and TRBJ1-1, with a tentative D call TRBD1 (5 bases). The CDR3 consists of 17 residues. Trimming removed 0 bases from V and 1 base from J, with 15 bases in between. Germline lookup yields CDR1 MNHEY and CDR2 SMNVEV (reference sequence). The chain's CDR3 is CASSLSRIWGGNTEAFF. The CDR3 DNA reads as TGTGCCAGCAGTTTATCTAGGATCTGGGGCGGGAACACTGAAGCTTTCTTT.

The V call is TRBV7-2, the J call TRBJ1-5; unclear D gene. CDR3 length equals 12 residues. V lost 0 bases, J lost 6 bases, and 3 bases lay in between. Per the germline V gene, CDR1 is SGHTA and CDR2 is FQGNSA. The CDR3 bases are TGTGCCAGCAGCTTAGCCCTTCAGCCCCAGCATTTT. This translates into CASSLALQPQHF.

This clone was seen a few times. The chain joins TRBV10-3 to TRBJ2-4; 12 nucleotides agree with TRBD2. The germline CDR1 and CDR2 sequences are ENHRY and SYGVKD. The CDR3 runs 17 residues. V lost 4 bases and J lost 0; bases outside the gene matches: 4. The CDR3 sequence: CAISAGLAGLAKNIQYF. The CDR3 DNA sequence: TGTGCCATCAGTGCCGGACTAGCGGGACTAGCCAAAAACATTCAGTACTTC.

The chain has TRBV30 and TRBJ2-7, with D uncertain. The CDR3 consists of 15 residues. CDR1 and CDR2 from the germline V gene are GTSNPN and SVGIG (reference sequence). V was clipped by 3 bases and J by 0 bases, with 15 bases between them. The CDR3 DNA follows: TGTGCCTGGAGGGTTCCCAGGTGGGCCTCCTACGAGCAGTACTTC. Amino acids: CAWRVPRWASYEQYF.

The V and J genes are TRBV28 and TRBJ2-7, with D perhaps TRBD2 (7 bases). The CDR3 covers 16 residues. V lost 6 bases and J 1 base, leaving 19 bases between the germline ends. Germline V lookup: CDR1 MDHEN, CDR2 SYDVKM. Here the CDR3 DNA reads TGTGCCAGCAGCCCGGTGGGAGGGGGTGATTCCTACGAGCAGTACTTC. As protein: CASSPVGGGDSYEQYF.

This sequence joins TRBV19 and TRBJ1-6; TRBD1 is a possible D gene (5 bases). CDR1 LNHDA and CDR2 SQIVND come from the germline V gene (reference sequence). V dropped 0 bases and J dropped 7 bases, with 13 bases sitting between them. The CDR3 is 16 residues long. The DNA of the CDR3 is TGTGCCAGTAGTATAGATGGGGCAGGGAACAATTCACCCCTCCACTTT. Protein product: CASSIDGAGNNSPLHF.

The chain carries TRBV27 and TRBJ2-7, with TRBD1 matching over 8 bases. From germline, CDR1 is MNHEY and CDR2 SMNVEV (reference sequence). Trimming at V came to 4 bases and at J to 3 bases, leaving 11 bases not matched to a gene. The length of the CDR3 is 16 residues. The CDR3 DNA follows: TGTGCCAGCAGTTCGGCTCAGGGGGCCCAATTCTACGAGCAGTACTTC. Residues: CASSSAQGAQFYEQYF.

V is TRBV2 and J is TRBJ1-2; perhaps TRBD1 as D (6 bases). The germline gives CDR1 SNHLY, CDR2 FYNNEI. CDR3 length: 14 residues. V lost 2 bases, J lost 4 bases, and 11 bases lay in between. The CDR3 nucleotides are TGTGCCAGCAGTGAATCTGGACAGCTCTATGGCTACACCTTC. Translating gives CASSESGQLYGYTF.

The chain joins TRBV9 to TRBJ2-7; D possibly corresponds to TRBD1 (5 bases). Germline assignment: CDR1 SGDLS and CDR2 YYNGEE. This CDR3 comprises 13 residues. Trimming took 3 bases from V and 0 from J, leaving 7 bases between them. The CDR3 loop reads CASSGGPSYEQYF. The DNA for the CDR3 is TGTGCCAGCAGCGGGGGCCCCTCCTACGAGCAGTACTTC.

The chain joins TRBV4-3 to TRBJ1-1; D possibly corresponds to TRBD1 (5 bases). The germline CDR1 and CDR2 sequences are LGHNA and YSLEER. This CDR3 has 15 residues. The germline V and J ends were trimmed by 1 base and 3 bases, with 12 bases remaining between them. CDR3 sequence reads: CASSQGNGRDTEAFF. CDR3 nucleotide sequence: TGCGCCAGCAGCCAAGGCAACGGCAGGGACACTGAAGCTTTCTTT.

This clone was found a few times. The J gene is TRBJ1-2, the V gene TRBV5-4; 8 bases are shared with TRBD1. Unmatched junction bases numbered 8, after V lost 0 bases and J lost 4 bases. CDR3 size: 16 residues. Germline assignment: CDR1 SGHNT and CDR2 YYREEE (reference sequence). CDR3 loop: CASSLVPGGLGYGYTF. Written as DNA, the CDR3 is TGTGCCAGCAGCTTGGTACCAGGGGGCCTAGGCTATGGCTACACCTTC.

Comments on this clone: Other DNA variants within this sample encode the same CDR3. V and J are TRBV6-6 and TRBJ1-1; a weak D match, TRBD1 (5 bases). In germline, CDR1 is MNHNY, CDR2 SVGAGI (reference sequence). Trimming removed 0 bases at V and 4 bases at J, with 6 bases between. The CDR3 runs to 13 residues. DNA for the CDR3: TGTGCCAGCAGTTACTCGGGGGGCACTGAAGCTTTCTTT. Protein: CASSYSGGTEAFF.

V and J are TRBV16 and TRBJ2-2; weak D call: TRBD1 (6 bases). CDR3 length: 15 residues. The germline V and J ends were trimmed by 5 bases and 1 base, with 11 bases remaining between them. Germline V gene sequence: CDR1 KGHSY, CDR2 FQNENV. The CDR3 region is CASSGQILNTGELFF. CDR3 sequence (DNA): TGTGCCAGCAGCGGACAGATCCTGAACACCGGGGAGCTGTTTTTT.

The rearrangement links TRBV19 to TRBJ2-7, with D possibly TRBD2 on 5 matching bases. CDR3 length: 14 amino acids. The V gene lost 9 bases and the J gene lost 7 bases, with 22 bases spanning the gap. CDR1 and CDR2 (germline): LNHDA, SQIVND (reference sequence). Written as DNA, the CDR3 is TGTGCCAGCCGTAATGGACTCGCAACGGGAGAGCAGTACTTC. It encodes CASRNGLATGEQYF.

V and J are TRBV10-3 and TRBJ1-1; tentatively, D is TRBD1 (5 bases). In germline, CDR1 is ENHRY, CDR2 SYGVKD. Trimming took 0 bases from V and 5 from J, leaving 10 bases between them. This CDR3 has 14 residues. The CDR3 nucleotides read TGTGCCATCAGTGAGTCGACTCAGGGAACTGAAGCTTTCTTT. Translation gives CAISESTQGTEAFF.

The V gene is TRBV5-1, the J gene TRBJ2-2; D is unclear. This CDR3 is 15 amino acids long. V was pared by 5 bases and J by 5 bases, with 16 bases between. Germline V gives CDR1 SGHRS, CDR2 YFSETQ. In DNA form, the CDR3 reads TGCGCCAGCAGAACTACCTCGACCGTTACCGGGGAGCTGTTTTTT. Translated, it gives CASRTTSTVTGELFF.